This passage covers 13 T cell receptor beta chains from one sample sequenced in a study of cytomegalovirus exposure and HLA in healthy donors. PCR primers comprised 60 Vbeta and 13 Jbeta primers. Profiling relied on immunoSEQ multiplex PCR, and the TCRdb table lists in-frame clones only, not all of them. The sample consists of approximately 120,000 clones, roughly 69% of them appearing once. The sample was PBMCs. The origin of the receptors is a human donor in good health.

The chain is built from TRBV27 and TRBJ2-1, with D unclear. V was pared by 4 bases and J by 8 bases, with 12 bases between. The CDR3 is 13 amino acids. Germline assignment: CDR1 MNHEY and CDR2 SMNVEV (reference sequence). The DNA for the CDR3 is TGTGCCAGCAGTTCCCCCTCCAGTTATGAGCAGTTCTTC. Protein: CASSSPSSYEQFF.

The J gene is TRBJ2-2, the V gene TRBV6-5; TRBD2 aligns across 10 bases. The germline gives CDR1 MNHEY, CDR2 SVGAGI. The CDR3 has 14 residues. CDR3 nucleotides: TGTGCGACTCGGTTGACTAGCGGGACCGGGGAGCTGTTTTTT. Its translation: CATRLTSGTGELFF.

The V and J genes are TRBV28 and TRBJ2-2, with 13 nucleotides matching TRBD2. The V gene's germline CDR1 is MDHEN and CDR2 SYDVKM. The V gene end was trimmed by 6 bases and the J gene end by 6 bases; junction bases not matched to a gene: 10. The CDR3 runs 17 residues. The CDR3 DNA is TGTGCCAGCAGGCGGACTAGCGGGGGCCGGAGATCCGGGGAGCTGTTTTTT. It translates to CASRRTSGGRRSGELFF.

In nucleotides, the CDR3 is TGCGCCAGCAGCGGCAGGGTTTCTGGGGCCAACGTCCTGACTTTC. Translating it yields CASSGRVSGANVLTF. This chain links TRBV5-1 with TRBJ2-6; a weak D match, TRBD1 (5 bases). The V and J ends lost 4 bases and 1 base respectively, with 9 bases between them. CDR1 and CDR2 from the germline V gene are SGHRS and YFSETQ. The CDR3 has 15 amino acids.

The chain joins TRBV9 to TRBJ1-6; 7 bases are a match to TRBD1. Germline CDR1 SGDLS, CDR2 YYNGEE. This CDR3 region has 15 residues. V trimming: 4 bases; J trimming: 5 bases; junction bases outside the gene matches: 6. The CDR3 coding sequence is TGTGCCAGCAGCCAGGGGGGCCTGAATAATTCACCCCTCCACTTT. Translating gives CASSQGGLNNSPLHF.

The count of this clone is one. The rearrangement uses TRBV7-2 and TRBJ2-1; D is ambiguous. Trimming took off 1 base at V and 3 bases at J, with 16 bases between the two ends. The CDR3 has 17 residues. Germline values: CDR1 SGHTA, CDR2 FQGNSA. The CDR3 coding sequence is TGTGCCAGCAGCTTAGTAGTGGGCGACACCTACTACAATGAGCAGTTCTTC. Protein sequence: CASSLVVGDTYYNEQFF. Based on the CDR3 plus reference TRBV7-2 and TRBJ2-1, the full variable domain is GAGVSQSPSNKVTEKGKDVELRCDPISGHTALYWYRQSLGQGLEFLIYFQGNSAPDKSGLPSDRFSAERTGGSVSTLTIQRTQQEDSAVYLCASSLVVGDTYYNEQFFGPGTRLTVL.

The chain combines TRBV28 with TRBJ2-2; perhaps TRBD1 as D (7 bases). The germline CDR1 and CDR2 sequences are MDHEN and SYDVKM. V dropped 3 bases and J dropped 2 bases, with 22 bases sitting between them. The CDR3 is 19 residues long. In DNA, the CDR3 is TGTGCCAGCAGTTTTTTTAATGGTCGGAGGGGGCACAACACCGGGGAGCTGTTTTTT. Its protein product is CASSFFNGRRGHNTGELFF.

This clone came up a few times. The rearrangement uses TRBV6-5 and TRBJ2-3, with TRBD1 matching over 8 bases. The V gene's germline CDR1 is MNHEY and CDR2 SVGAGI. The CDR3 is 15 amino acids. V was clipped by 4 bases and J by 5 bases; unmatched bases: 8. In DNA form, the CDR3 reads TGTGCCAGCAGTTCAGGACAGGGTATGGTAGATACGCAGTATTTT. Amino acids: CASSSGQGMVDTQYF.

The count of this clone is one. The V gene is TRBV28, the J gene TRBJ2-1, with 12 nucleotides matching TRBD2. The V gene end was trimmed by 7 bases and the J gene end by 7 bases; junction bases not matched to a gene: 5. Germline-derived CDR1 and CDR2 are MDHEN and SYDVKM. This CDR3 has 14 residues. CDR3 residues: CASTLAGGQNEQFF. For the CDR3, the DNA is TGTGCCAGCACCCTAGCGGGAGGGCAGAATGAGCAGTTCTTC. Together with reference TRBV28 and TRBJ2-1, the CDR3 gives the full variable domain: DVKVTQSSRYLVKRTGEKVFLECVQDMDHENMFWYRQDPGLGLRLIYFSYDVKMKEKGDIPEGYSVSREKKERFSLILESASTNQTSMYLCASTLAGGQNEQFFGPGTRLTVL.

This clone was seen once. This chain connects TRBV5-1 to TRBJ2-1; TRBD2 aligns across 9 bases. The CDR3 runs to 14 residues. The germline gives CDR1 SGHRS, CDR2 YFSETQ. With 1 base clipped from V and 8 bases from J, the junction kept 4 bases outside the gene matches. CDR3 amino acids: CASSLRIAGDEQFF. CDR3 nucleotides: TGCGCCAGCAGCTTGAGAATAGCGGGAGATGAGCAGTTCTTC.

The chain joins TRBV2 to TRBJ2-3, with unresolved D. This CDR3 has 13 amino acids. V was shortened by 4 bases and J by 3 bases, with 8 bases between the two germline ends. Germline V gene data show CDR1 as SNHLY and CDR2 as FYNNEI. This chain's CDR3 is CASSGELTDTQYF. CDR3 in DNA: TGTGCCAGCAGTGGAGAATTGACAGATACGCAGTATTTT.

This sequence joins TRBV30 and TRBJ2-1, with 7 bases fitting TRBD2. The CDR3 contains 14 residues. After removal of 0 bases from V and 4 bases from J, the junction contained 3 bases not matched to a gene. Germline V gene sequence: CDR1 GTSNPN, CDR2 SVGIG (reference sequence). The CDR3 bases are TGTGCCTGGAGTGTCCGGGGGGATTACAATGAGCAGTTCTTC. Its translation: CAWSVRGDYNEQFF.

This clone was observed once. The chain carries TRBV6-5 and TRBJ2-7; 7 bases align to TRBD1. Trimming at V came to 6 bases and at J to 6 bases, leaving 14 bases not matched to a gene. The germline V gene encodes CDR1 MNHEY and CDR2 SVGAGI. The CDR3 is made up of 15 amino acids. The CDR3 DNA reads as TGTGCCAGCAGAATCCGGGACAGCATCCTTGCCGAGCAGTACTTC. Its protein is CASRIRDSILAEQYF.